In this sample, the clone carrying this T cell receptor (beta chain) turned up once. Its antigen is as yet unknown. Donors likely had unrecorded immune exposures despite being nominally healthy when sampled. The CDR3 runs to 16 residues. V dropped 1 base and J dropped 4; count of bases not matched to a gene: 7. Germline CDR1 is KGHSH and CDR2 is LQKENI. A multiplex PCR was run with 60 Vbeta primers and 13 Jbeta primers. Method: immunoSEQ multiplex PCR; TCRdb's copy keeps in-frame clones and lacks some. The repertoire holds roughly 130,000 clones, 50% to 75% seen once, with about 8.1% in the top ten. The data belong to a study of cytomegalovirus exposure and HLA in healthy donors. Findings and limits, study-wide: Later on, a genetic analysis was performed. It linked a missense variant in DCLRE1C with V- and J-gene trimming of TCR beta. Several of the most significant clusters appeared linked to common viral pathogens, based on a later analysis.

The V gene is TRBV18, the J gene TRBJ1-5; TRBD1 agrees at 7 bases. Material: PBMCs. The receptor was isolated from a woman in her thirties or forties in good health and CMV-seropositive. The CDR3 spells CASSPRAGGGNQPQHF. As DNA, the CDR3 is TGTGCCAGCTCACCACGGGCAGGGGGAGGAAATCAGCCCCAGCATTTT.